The 17 T cell receptor beta chains reported below all come from one sample, sequenced in a study of T cells in Graves' hyperthyroidism and ophthalmopathy. Authors of the study amplified TCR beta CDR3 regions from RNA transcripts. A first-round RT-PCR of the TCR CDR3 used the HTBI primer set. TCRdb recomputed calls from the multiplex PCR reads with MiXCR, one row per CDR3 protein. The repertoire includes hundreds of thousands of distinct CDR3 sequences, around 46% of them detected once, and approximately 8.2% sits in the top ten. The sample consisted of peripheral blood or thyroid tissue (not recorded which). The receptors stem from a woman aged 18-29 years with Graves' hyperthyroidism.

The J gene is TRBJ2-5, the V gene TRBV20-1; 11 positions agree with TRBD2. Germline CDR1 is DFQATT and CDR2 is SNEGSKA (reference sequence). The trim removed 3 bases at V and 2 bases at J, leaving 2 bases unmatched. The CDR3 has 14 amino acids. This chain's CDR3 is CSASRTSGQETQYF. The CDR3 DNA reads TGCAGTGCTAGCCGGACTAGCGGGCAAGAGACCCAGTACTTC.

The rearrangement links TRBV9 to TRBJ2-5; weak D call: TRBD1 (6 bases). Germline lookup yields CDR1 SGDLS and CDR2 YYNGEE. CDR3 length: 15 amino acids. V was shortened by 0 bases and J by 7 bases, with 16 bases between the two germline ends. The CDR3 region has the DNA TGTGCCAGCAGCGTAGGAGGGACACTCGCGGGGACCCAGTACTTC. This gives the protein CASSVGGTLAGTQYF. Full variable domain (rest looked up from reference TRBV9 and TRBJ2-5): DSGVTQTPKHLITATGQRVTLRCSPRSGDLSVYWYQQSLDQGLQFLIQYYNGEERAKGNILERFSAQQFPDLHSELNLSSLELGDSALYFCASSVGGTLAGTQYFGPGTRLLVL.

This clonotype occurred a few times. The V gene is TRBV2, the J gene TRBJ1-2; D ambiguous. V dropped 2 bases and J dropped 7 bases, with 11 bases sitting between them. CDR1 and CDR2 (germline): SNHLY, FYNNEI. This CDR3 region has 13 residues. The CDR3 nucleotides are TGTGCCAGCAGTGAATGGCCCCGGAGTGGCTACACCTTC. Its translation is CASSEWPRSGYTF.

The chain is built from TRBV7-2 and TRBJ2-2, with 8 positions matching TRBD2. The length of the CDR3 is 16 residues. Germline V gene lookup returns CDR1 SGHTA and CDR2 FQGNSA. The junction had 7 bases not matched to a gene; V was cut back by 1 base and J by 6 bases. CDR3 nucleotides: TGTGCCAGCAGCTTAGTGCTGGGACTAGAGGCCGGGGAGCTGTTTTTT. As protein: CASSLVLGLEAGELFF.

The rearrangement links TRBV11-3 to TRBJ2-3; TRBD1 might be the D (5 bases). CDR1 and CDR2 (germline): SGHNT, YENEEA. V gave up 7 bases and J gave up 2 bases, with 13 bases separating them. This CDR3 is built from 14 residues. The CDR3: CASTLDTFTDTQYF. The CDR3 DNA follows: TGTGCCAGCACCCTGGACACCTTCACAGATACGCAGTATTTT.

The gene calls are TRBV7-2 and TRBJ2-7, with a possible D match to TRBD2 (5 bases). Germline-derived CDR1 and CDR2 are SGHTA and FQGNSA. Trimming stripped 1 base from V and 5 bases from J, with 12 bases between. The CDR3 extends over 14 amino acids. The CDR3 is CASSLDGVPHEQYF. CDR3 nucleotides: TGTGCCAGCAGCTTAGACGGGGTGCCCCACGAGCAGTACTTC.

This clonotype was seen only a few times. The chain is built from TRBV7-1 and TRBJ1-1; no firm D call. TRBV7-1 is given ORF status, its function remaining uncertain. The CDR3 contains 17 residues. V lost 3 bases and J 3 bases, leaving 20 bases between the germline ends. CDR3 nucleotide sequence: TGTGCCAGCAGCTCCCTAGTTATGACACCTGTTGACACTGAAGCTTTCTTT. It translates to CASSSLVMTPVDTEAFF.

The chain couples TRBV7-3 to TRBJ2-6, with 9 bases identical to TRBD1. V shed 5 bases, J shed 0 bases, and the junction held 8 bases outside the gene matches. The germline V gene has CDR1 SGHTA and CDR2 FQGTGA. CDR3 length: 18 amino acids. CDR3 sequence reads: CASSVSGTGYSGANVLTF. The DNA of the CDR3 is TGTGCCAGCAGCGTCTCCGGGACAGGGTACTCTGGGGCCAACGTCCTGACTTTC.

The chain is built from TRBV10-3 and TRBJ1-2; D is perhaps TRBD1 (6 bases). Trimming pared 4 bases from V and 3 bases from J, leaving 12 bases between. The CDR3 runs to 14 residues. Germline CDR1 ENHRY, CDR2 SYGVKD. DNA of the CDR3: TGTGCCATCAGTGGGGTGACAGGAGACTATGGCTACACCTTC. Protein sequence: CAISGVTGDYGYTF.

This chain links TRBV2 with TRBJ1-4; D not certain. Trimming removed 6 bases at V and 11 bases at J, with 10 bases between. In germline, CDR1 is SNHLY, CDR2 FYNNEI. The CDR3 is 11 residues long. CDR3 in DNA: TGTGCCAGCAGGGAGGATGGTAAACTGTTTTTT. This codes for CASREDGKLFF.

There are a few counts of this clonotype. The rearrangement links TRBV7-3 to TRBJ1-4; the match to TRBD1 covers 7 bases. The CDR3 is made up of 15 amino acids. V was pared by 4 bases and J by 1 base, with 3 bases of the junction left unmatched. CDR1 SGHTA and CDR2 FQGTGA come from the germline V gene. The CDR3 sequence: CASSSRQGTNEKLFF. The CDR3 nucleotides read TGTGCCAGCAGCTCACGACAGGGAACTAATGAAAAACTGTTTTTT.

V usage is TRBV12-3 or TRBV12-4 and J usage is TRBJ2-7, with a possible D match to TRBD2 (5 bases). V lost 10 bases and J lost 7, with 17 bases in between. CDR3 length equals 12 residues. The chain's CDR3 is CATSRRPGEQYF. The CDR3 DNA reads as TGTGCCACTTCGCGGAGGCCCGGGGAGCAGTACTTC.

There are a few counts of this clonotype. J is TRBJ1-4 and V is TRBV15; D ambiguous. The germline V gene encodes CDR1 LNHNV and CDR2 YYDKDF (reference sequence). Trimming removed 5 bases from V and 7 bases from J, with 20 bases in between. The CDR3 is made up of 16 amino acids. CDR3 sequence: CATSSPKIGLREKLFF. The CDR3 DNA reads as TGTGCCACCAGCTCACCGAAAATCGGGCTTCGTGAAAAACTGTTTTTT. Full variable domain (rest looked up from reference TRBV15 and TRBJ1-4): DAMVIQNPRYQVTQFGKPVTLSCSQTLNHNVMYWYQQKSSQAPKLLFHYYDKDFNNEADTPDNFQSRRPNTSFCFLDIRSPGLGDTAMYLCATSSPKIGLREKLFFGSGTQLSVL.

The rearrangement joins TRBV7-9 to TRBJ2-7, with 12 bases identical to TRBD2. V dropped 6 bases and J dropped 1; count of bases not matched to a gene: 13. Germline assignment: CDR1 SEHNR and CDR2 FQNEAQ (reference sequence). The CDR3 extends over 18 amino acids. The CDR3, as DNA: TGTGCCAGCAGTTACTCCGCTAGCGGGAGGGTTGGGTCCTACGAGCAGTACTTC. The encoded protein is CASSYSASGRVGSYEQYF.

This clonotype was picked up a small number of times. CDR3 nucleotide sequence: TGTGCCAGCAGCTCCTACCGAGGGGGTCAAGAGACCCAGTACTTC. Translation: CASSSYRGGQETQYF. The chain recombines TRBV5-5 with TRBJ2-5; a possible D gene is TRBD1 (6 bases). Between the trimmed V and J ends, which lost 3 bases and 2 bases, there was a span of 14 bases. CDR1 SGHKS and CDR2 YYEKEE come from the germline V gene (reference sequence). This CDR3 contains 15 residues.

The chain carries TRBV24-1 and TRBJ2-5, with 14 bases aligning to TRBD2. Germline values: CDR1 KGHDR, CDR2 SFDVKD. This CDR3 comprises 16 residues. The J segment lost 5 bases and the V segment lost 11 bases, leaving 12 bases of the junction unmatched. CDR3 nucleotides: TGTGCCAGCACCAAGGGACTAGCGGGAGATGGGGAGACCCAGTACTTC. Its protein product is CASTKGLAGDGETQYF.

About this clonotype itself: This may be a read error: a much more frequent sequence differs by one nucleotide. This chain links TRBV11-2 with TRBJ2-7; possibly TRBD1 or TRBD2 for D (5 bases each). Germline V gene lookup returns CDR1 SGHAT and CDR2 FQNNGV. The CDR3 contains 11 residues. The CDR3 bases are TGTGTCAGCAGCCGAGGGACCGAGCAGTACTTC. Its translation is CVSSRGTEQYF.